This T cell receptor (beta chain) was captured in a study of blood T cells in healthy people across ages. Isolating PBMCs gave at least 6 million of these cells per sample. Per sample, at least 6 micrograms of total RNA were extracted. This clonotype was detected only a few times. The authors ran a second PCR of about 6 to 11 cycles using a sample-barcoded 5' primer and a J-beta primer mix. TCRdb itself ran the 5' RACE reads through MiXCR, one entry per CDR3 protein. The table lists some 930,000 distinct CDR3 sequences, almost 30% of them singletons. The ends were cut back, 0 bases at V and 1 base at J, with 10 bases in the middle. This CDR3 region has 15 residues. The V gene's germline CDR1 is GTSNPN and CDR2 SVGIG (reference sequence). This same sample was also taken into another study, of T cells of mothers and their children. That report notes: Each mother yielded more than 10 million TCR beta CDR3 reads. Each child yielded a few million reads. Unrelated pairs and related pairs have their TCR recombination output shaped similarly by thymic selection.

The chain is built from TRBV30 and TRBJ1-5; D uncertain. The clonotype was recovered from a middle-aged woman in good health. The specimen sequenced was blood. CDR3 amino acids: CAWSVKGGSNQPQHF. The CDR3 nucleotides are TGTGCCTGGAGTGTTAAGGGAGGAAGCAATCAGCCCCAGCATTTT.